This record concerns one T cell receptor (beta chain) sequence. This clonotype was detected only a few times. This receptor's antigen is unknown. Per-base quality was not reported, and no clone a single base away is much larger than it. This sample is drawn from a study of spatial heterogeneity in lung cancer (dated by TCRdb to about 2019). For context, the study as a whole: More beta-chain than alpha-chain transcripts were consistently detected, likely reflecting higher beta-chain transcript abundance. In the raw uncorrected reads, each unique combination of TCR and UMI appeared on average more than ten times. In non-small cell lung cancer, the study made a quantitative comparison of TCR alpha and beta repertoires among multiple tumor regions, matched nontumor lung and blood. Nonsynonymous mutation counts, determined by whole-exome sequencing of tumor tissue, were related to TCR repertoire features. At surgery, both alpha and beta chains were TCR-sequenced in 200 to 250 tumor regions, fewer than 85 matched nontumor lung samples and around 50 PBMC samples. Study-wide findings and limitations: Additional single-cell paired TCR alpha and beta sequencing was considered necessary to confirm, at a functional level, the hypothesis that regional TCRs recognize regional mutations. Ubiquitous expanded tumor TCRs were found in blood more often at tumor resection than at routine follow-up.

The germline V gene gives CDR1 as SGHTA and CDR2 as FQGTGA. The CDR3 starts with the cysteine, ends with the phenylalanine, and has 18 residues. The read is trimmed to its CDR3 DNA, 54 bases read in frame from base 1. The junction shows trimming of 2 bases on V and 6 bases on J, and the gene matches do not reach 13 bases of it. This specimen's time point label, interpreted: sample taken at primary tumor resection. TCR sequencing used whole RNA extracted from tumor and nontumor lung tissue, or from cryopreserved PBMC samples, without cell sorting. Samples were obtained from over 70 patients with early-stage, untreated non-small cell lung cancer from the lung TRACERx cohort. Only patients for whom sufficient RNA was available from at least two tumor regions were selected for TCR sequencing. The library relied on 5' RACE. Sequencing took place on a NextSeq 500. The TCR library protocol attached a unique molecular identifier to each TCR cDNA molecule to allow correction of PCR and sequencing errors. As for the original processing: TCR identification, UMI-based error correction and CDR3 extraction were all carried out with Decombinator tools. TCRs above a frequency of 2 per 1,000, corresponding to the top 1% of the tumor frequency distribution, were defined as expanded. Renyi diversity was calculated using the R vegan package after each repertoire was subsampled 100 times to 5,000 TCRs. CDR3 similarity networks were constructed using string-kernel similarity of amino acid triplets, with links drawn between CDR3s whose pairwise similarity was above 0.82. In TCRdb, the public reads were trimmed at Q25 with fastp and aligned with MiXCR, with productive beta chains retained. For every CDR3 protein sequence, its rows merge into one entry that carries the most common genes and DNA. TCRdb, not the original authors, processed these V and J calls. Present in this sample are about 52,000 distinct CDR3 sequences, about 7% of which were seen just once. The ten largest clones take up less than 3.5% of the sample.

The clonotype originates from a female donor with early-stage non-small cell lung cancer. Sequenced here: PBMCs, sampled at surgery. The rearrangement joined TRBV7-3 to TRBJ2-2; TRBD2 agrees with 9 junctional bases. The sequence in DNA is TGTGCCAGCAGCTTAGGACCCGCGTACCTAGCGGGGTCCGGGGAGCTGTTTTTT. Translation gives CASSLGPAYLAGSGELFF.